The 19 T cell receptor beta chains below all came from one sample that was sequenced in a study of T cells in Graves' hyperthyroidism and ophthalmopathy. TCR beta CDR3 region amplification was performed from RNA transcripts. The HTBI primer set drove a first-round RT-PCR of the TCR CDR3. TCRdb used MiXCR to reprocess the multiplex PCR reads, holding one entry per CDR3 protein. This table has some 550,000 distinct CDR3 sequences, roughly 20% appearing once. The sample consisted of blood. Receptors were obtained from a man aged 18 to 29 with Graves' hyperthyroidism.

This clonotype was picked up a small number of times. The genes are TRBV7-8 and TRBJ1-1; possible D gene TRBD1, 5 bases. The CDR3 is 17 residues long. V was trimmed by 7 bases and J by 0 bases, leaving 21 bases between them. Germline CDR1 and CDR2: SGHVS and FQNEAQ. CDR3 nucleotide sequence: TGTGCCAGCACCCATTACGTTACGGGGGGAGTGAACACTGAAGCTTTCTTT. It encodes CASTHYVTGGVNTEAFF.

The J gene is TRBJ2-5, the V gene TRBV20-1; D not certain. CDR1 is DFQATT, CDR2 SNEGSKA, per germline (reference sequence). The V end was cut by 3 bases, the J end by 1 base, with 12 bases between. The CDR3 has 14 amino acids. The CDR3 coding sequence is TGCAGTGCTAGGCGTAGTCACCTCCAAGAGACCCAGTACTTC. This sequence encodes CSARRSHLQETQYF.

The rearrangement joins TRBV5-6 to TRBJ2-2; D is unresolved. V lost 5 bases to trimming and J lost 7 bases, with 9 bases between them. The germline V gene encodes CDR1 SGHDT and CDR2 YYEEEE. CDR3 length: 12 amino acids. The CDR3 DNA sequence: TGTGCCAGCAGAGTGACGTACGGGGAGCTGTTTTTT. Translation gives CASRVTYGELFF.

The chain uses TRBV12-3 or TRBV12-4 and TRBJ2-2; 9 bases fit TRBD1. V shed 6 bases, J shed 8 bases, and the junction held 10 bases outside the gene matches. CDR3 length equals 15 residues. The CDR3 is CASSPITGGAGELFF. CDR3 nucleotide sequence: TGTGCCAGCAGCCCGATAACAGGGGGCGCGGGGGAGCTGTTTTTT.

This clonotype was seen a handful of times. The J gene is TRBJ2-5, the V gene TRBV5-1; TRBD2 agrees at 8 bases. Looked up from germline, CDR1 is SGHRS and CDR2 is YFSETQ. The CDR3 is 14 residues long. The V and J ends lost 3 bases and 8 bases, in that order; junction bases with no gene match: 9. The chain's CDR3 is CASSSRGGSRTQYF. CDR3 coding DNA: TGCGCCAGCAGCTCCCGGGGGGGCTCGCGAACCCAGTACTTC.

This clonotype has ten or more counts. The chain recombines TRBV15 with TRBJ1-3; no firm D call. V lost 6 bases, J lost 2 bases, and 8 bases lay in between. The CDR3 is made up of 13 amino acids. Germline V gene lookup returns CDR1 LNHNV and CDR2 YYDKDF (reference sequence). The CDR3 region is CATRPPTGNTIYF. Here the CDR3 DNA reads TGTGCCACCAGACCTCCGACTGGAAACACCATATATTTT.

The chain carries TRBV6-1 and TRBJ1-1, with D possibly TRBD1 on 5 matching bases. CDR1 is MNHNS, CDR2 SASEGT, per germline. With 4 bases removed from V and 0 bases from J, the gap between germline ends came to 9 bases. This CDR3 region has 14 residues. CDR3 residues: CASSGGVVNTEAFF. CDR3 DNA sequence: TGTGCCAGCAGTGGGGGGGTTGTGAACACTGAAGCTTTCTTT.

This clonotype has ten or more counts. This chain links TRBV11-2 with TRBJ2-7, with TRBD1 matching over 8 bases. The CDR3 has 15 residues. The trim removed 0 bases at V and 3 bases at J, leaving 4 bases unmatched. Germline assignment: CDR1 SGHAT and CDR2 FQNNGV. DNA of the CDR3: TGTGCCAGCAGCTTAGAGGGACAGGAGGGCTACGAGCAGTACTTC. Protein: CASSLEGQEGYEQYF.

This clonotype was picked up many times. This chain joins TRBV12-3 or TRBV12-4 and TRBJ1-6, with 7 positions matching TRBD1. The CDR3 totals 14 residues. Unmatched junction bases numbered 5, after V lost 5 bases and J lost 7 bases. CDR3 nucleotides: TGTGCCAGCAGTGTACAGGGGAGGAATTCACCCCTCCACTTT. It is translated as CASSVQGRNSPLHF.

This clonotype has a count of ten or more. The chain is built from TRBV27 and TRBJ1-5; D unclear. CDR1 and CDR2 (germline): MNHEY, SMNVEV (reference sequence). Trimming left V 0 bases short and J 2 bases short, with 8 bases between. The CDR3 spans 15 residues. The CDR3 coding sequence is TGTGCCAGCAGTTTATCCGGCTGGGGCAATCAGCCCCAGCATTTT. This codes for CASSLSGWGNQPQHF.

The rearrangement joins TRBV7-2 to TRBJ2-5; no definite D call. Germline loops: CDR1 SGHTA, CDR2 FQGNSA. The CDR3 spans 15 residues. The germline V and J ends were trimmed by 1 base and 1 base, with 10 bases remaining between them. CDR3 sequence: CASSLGLPSQETQYF. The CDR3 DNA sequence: TGTGCCAGCAGCTTAGGGTTGCCTAGCCAAGAGACCCAGTACTTC.

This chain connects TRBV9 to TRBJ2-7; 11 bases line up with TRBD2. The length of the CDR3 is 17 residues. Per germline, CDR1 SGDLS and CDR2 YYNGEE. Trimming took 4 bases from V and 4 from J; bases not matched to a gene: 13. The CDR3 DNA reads TGTGCCAGCAGCTCACGGGGGGACGGGACTAGCGGATACGAGCAGTACTTC. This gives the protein CASSSRGDGTSGYEQYF.

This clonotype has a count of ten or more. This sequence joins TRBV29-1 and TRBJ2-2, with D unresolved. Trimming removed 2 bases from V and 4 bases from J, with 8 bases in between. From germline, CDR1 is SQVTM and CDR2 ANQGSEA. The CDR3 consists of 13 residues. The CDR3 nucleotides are TGCAGCGTTGAATCAGGTTCCACCGGGGAGCTGTTTTTT. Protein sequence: CSVESGSTGELFF.

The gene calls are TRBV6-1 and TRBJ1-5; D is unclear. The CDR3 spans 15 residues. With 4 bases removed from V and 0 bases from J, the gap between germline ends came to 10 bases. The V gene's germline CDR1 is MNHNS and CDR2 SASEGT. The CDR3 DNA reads TGTGCCAGCAGTGGATTACATTTTAGCAATCAGCCCCAGCATTTT. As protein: CASSGLHFSNQPQHF.

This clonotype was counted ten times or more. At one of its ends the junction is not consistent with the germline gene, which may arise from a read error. The CDR3 coding sequence is TGTGCCAGCAGTGGCGTCAGAGGAAGAGGGGCTGAGGCTTTCTTT. Translating it yields CASSGVRGRGAEAFF. The chain has TRBV6-1 and TRBJ1-1; a possible D gene is TRBD1 (5 bases). This CDR3 is 15 amino acids long. Germline assignment: CDR1 MNHNS and CDR2 SASEGT.

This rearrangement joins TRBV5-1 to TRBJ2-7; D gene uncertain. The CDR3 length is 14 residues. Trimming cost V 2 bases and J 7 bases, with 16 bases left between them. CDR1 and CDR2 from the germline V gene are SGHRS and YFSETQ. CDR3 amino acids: CASSFNGPPDEQYF. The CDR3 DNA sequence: TGCGCCAGCAGCTTCAACGGACCACCTGATGAGCAGTACTTC.

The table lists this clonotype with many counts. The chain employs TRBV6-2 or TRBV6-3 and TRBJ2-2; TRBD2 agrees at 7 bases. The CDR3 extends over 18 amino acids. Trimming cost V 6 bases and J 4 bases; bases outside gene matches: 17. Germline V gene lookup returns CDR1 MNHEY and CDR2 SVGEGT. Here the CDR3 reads CASRSHGGRASGTGELFF. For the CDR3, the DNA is TGTGCCAGCAGGAGTCATGGAGGGAGGGCGTCGGGCACCGGGGAGCTGTTTTTT.

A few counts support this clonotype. The CDR3 here is CASSFWGRTGELFF. The CDR3 DNA reads as TGTGCCAGCAGCTTTTGGGGGAGGACCGGGGAGCTGTTTTTT. The V call is TRBV7-2, the J call TRBJ2-2; the D gene is possibly TRBD2 (6 bases). V gave up 3 bases and J gave up 5 bases, with 10 bases separating them. Germline-derived CDR1 and CDR2 are SGHTA and FQGNSA. There are 14 residues in the CDR3.

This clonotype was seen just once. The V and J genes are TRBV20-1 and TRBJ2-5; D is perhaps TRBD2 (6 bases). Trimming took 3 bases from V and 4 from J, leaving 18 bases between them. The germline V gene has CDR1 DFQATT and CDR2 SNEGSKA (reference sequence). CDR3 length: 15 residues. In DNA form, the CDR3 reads TGCAGTGCTAGTGGGGTGGGGACTCAGATAGAGACCCAGTACTTC. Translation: CSASGVGTQIETQYF.